This TCR beta chain derives from a study of blood T cell repertoires in COVID-19. At the level of the study: The origin of the acute and convalescent COVID-19 samples was the United States, Italy and Spain. The analysed material was cDNA or gDNA that came from T cells, B-cell-depleted T cells, or PBMCs.

As handled by the study authors: Using reference gene primer amplification, nucleated cell counts were estimated. TCRdb's table, derived via immunoSEQ multiplex PCR, lists solely in-frame clones and lacks some. The V and J calls and clone size are taken from that table; D and trimming were inferred from the DNA. The repertoire holds 92,000 or so clones, with around 88% as singletons. The sequenced sample consisted of peripheral blood. The clonotype originates from a man aged 55 to 70 with acute or convalescent COVID-19.

In nucleotides, the CDR3 is TGTGCCAGCAGTTACCGGGACAGATACACCGGGGAGCTGTTTTTT. Translating gives CASSYRDRYTGELFF. V is TRBV27 and J is TRBJ2-2; 7 bases are a match to TRBD1. This CDR3 spans 15 amino acids. Germline V CDR1 and CDR2: MNHEY, SMNVEV (reference sequence). J was trimmed by 3 bases and V by 4 bases; bases with no gene match: 5.